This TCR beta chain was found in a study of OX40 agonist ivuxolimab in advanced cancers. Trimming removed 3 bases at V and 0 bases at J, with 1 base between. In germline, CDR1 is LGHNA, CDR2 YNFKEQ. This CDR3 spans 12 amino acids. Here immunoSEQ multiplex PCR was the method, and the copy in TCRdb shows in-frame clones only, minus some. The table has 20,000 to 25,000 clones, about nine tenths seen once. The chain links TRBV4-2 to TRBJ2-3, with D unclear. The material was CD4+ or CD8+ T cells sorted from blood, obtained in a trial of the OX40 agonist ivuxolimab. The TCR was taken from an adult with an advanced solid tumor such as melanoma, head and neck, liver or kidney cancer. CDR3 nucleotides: TGTGCCAGCAGCCAGAGCACAGATACGCAGTATTTT. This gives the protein CASSQSTDTQYF.